The 15 T cell receptor beta chains presented below share a single source sample, sequenced in a study of CD8 T cells in Susac syndrome. The RNA, about 0.45 to 1 ug, was put through reverse transcription using random hexamers. TCRdb fed the immunoSEQ multiplex PCR reads into MiXCR, producing one record per CDR3 protein. The data show 160,000 or so distinct CDR3 sequences, approximately 95% seen once. What was sequenced was CD8+ T cells from PBMCs. Receptors originate from a human donor with multiple sclerosis.

The chain combines TRBV24-1 with TRBJ2-3; 8 bases map to TRBD2. V lost 9 bases and J lost 2; bases outside the gene matches: 12. This CDR3 spans 16 amino acids. CDR1 and CDR2 (germline): KGHDR, SFDVKD. The CDR3 sequence is CATVAGTTGNTDTQYF. For the CDR3, the DNA is TGTGCCACCGTAGCGGGAACCACCGGGAACACAGATACGCAGTATTTT.

The chain recombines TRBV23-1 with TRBJ1-2; 7 nucleotides align to TRBD1. TRBV23-1 is an ORF, with its function uncertain. CDR3 size: 19 residues. V lost 1 base to trimming and J lost 4 bases; unmatched junction nucleotides: 18. In DNA, the CDR3 is TGCGCCAGCAGTCAATGTCCTAACGACACAGGGGTGATTTGCTATGGCTACACCTTC. Its translation: CASSQCPNDTGVICYGYTF.

The V and J genes are TRBV29-1 and TRBJ1-1, with D possibly TRBD1 on 6 matching bases. The CDR3 sequence is 10 residues long. Trimming stripped 8 bases from V and 4 bases from J, with 8 bases between. Germline V gene sequence: CDR1 SQVTM, CDR2 ANQGSEA. The CDR3 DNA reads as TGCAGCACGGACAGCACTGAAGCTTTCTTT. It specifies CSTDSTEAFF. Supplemented by reference TRBV29-1 and TRBJ1-1, the full variable domain reads SAVISQKPSRDICQRGTSLTIQCQVDSQVTMMFWYRQQPGQSLTLIATANQGSEATYESGFVIDKFPISRPNLTFSTLTVSNMSPEDSSIYLCSTDSTEAFFGQGTRLTVV.

This chain uses TRBV9 with TRBJ2-3; 8 nucleotides align to TRBD2. This CDR3 region has 16 residues. J lost 2 bases, V lost 4 bases, and 9 bases had no gene match. Germline loops: CDR1 SGDLS, CDR2 YYNGEE. CDR3 DNA: TGTGCCAGCAGCAAAACCGGGGGGGGGCCCACAGATACGCAGTATTTT. Its protein product is CASSKTGGGPTDTQYF.

The chain uses TRBV2 and TRBJ2-3, with D perhaps TRBD1 (7 bases). The CDR3 loop spans 16 amino acids. The V end was cut by 8 bases, the J end by 1 base, with 19 bases between. CDR1 and CDR2 from the germline V gene are SNHLY and FYNNEI. CDR3 in DNA: TGTGCCAGCCTTAGCAGGGGGGACGAGGGCACAGATACGCAGTATTTT. Encoded protein: CASLSRGDEGTDTQYF. The full variable domain, with the rest looked up from reference TRBV2 and TRBJ2-3, is EPEVTQTPSHQVTQMGQEVILRCVPISNHLYFYWYRQILGQKVEFLVSFYNNEISEKSEIFDDQFSVERPDGSNFTLKIRSTKLEDSAMYFCASLSRGDEGTDTQYFGPGTRLTVL.

The chain uses TRBV3-1 and TRBJ2-5; 9 positions agree with TRBD1. The length of the CDR3 is 17 residues. V was clipped by 0 bases and J by 5 bases; unmatched bases: 10. Germline CDR1 reads LGHDT; CDR2 reads YNNKEL (reference sequence). The CDR3 spells CASSQDEGTGGVETQYF. Here the CDR3 DNA reads TGTGCCAGCAGCCAAGATGAAGGCACAGGGGGCGTTGAGACCCAGTACTTC.

The rearrangement joins TRBV20-1 to TRBJ2-7, with 16 bases identical to TRBD2. The germline CDR1 and CDR2 sequences are DFQATT and SNEGSKA (reference sequence). The CDR3 runs 16 residues. V lost 5 bases and J lost 2; bases outside the gene matches: 6. For the CDR3, the DNA is TGCAGTGCTCCCCCGGGACTAGCGGGAGGGACCTACGAGCAGTACTTC. Translation gives CSAPPGLAGGTYEQYF.

The genes are TRBV28 and TRBJ2-4; 8 positions agree with TRBD1. In germline, CDR1 is MDHEN, CDR2 SYDVKM. V shed 7 bases, J shed 0 bases, and the junction held 8 bases outside the gene matches. The CDR3 consists of 16 residues. CDR3 region: CASTPWDRLAKNIQYF. DNA of the CDR3: TGTGCCAGCACCCCGTGGGACAGGCTAGCCAAAAACATTCAGTACTTC. The full variable domain, its missing parts supplied by reference TRBV28 and TRBJ2-4, is DVKVTQSSRYLVKRTGEKVFLECVQDMDHENMFWYRQDPGLGLRLIYFSYDVKMKEKGDIPEGYSVSREKKERFSLILESASTNQTSMYLCASTPWDRLAKNIQYFGAGTRLSVL.

This clonotype occurred once. The V call is TRBV27, the J call TRBJ1-1, with 7 bases matching TRBD1. V dropped 0 bases and J dropped 13; count of bases not matched to a gene: 8. CDR3 size: 13 residues. CDR1 and CDR2 (germline): MNHEY, SMNVEV (reference sequence). The CDR3 loop reads CASSLSKGQWGFF. DNA for the CDR3: TGTGCCAGCAGTTTATCGAAGGGACAGTGGGGTTTCTTT.

This sequence joins TRBV20-1 and TRBJ1-2; D not certain. V shed 0 bases and J shed 4 bases, with 12 bases lying between them. The CDR3 loop spans 14 amino acids. CDR1 and CDR2 from the germline V gene are DFQATT and SNEGSKA (reference sequence). CDR3 region: CSARDVGQSYGYTF. Written as DNA, the CDR3 is TGCAGTGCTAGAGATGTAGGTCAGTCCTATGGCTACACCTTC.

This clonotype appeared a single time. The rearrangement uses TRBV20-1 and TRBJ2-7; 9 nucleotides agree with TRBD1. V shed 0 bases, J shed 2 bases, and the junction held 8 bases outside the gene matches. CDR3 length: 16 residues. Germline V gives CDR1 DFQATT, CDR2 SNEGSKA (reference sequence). The CDR3 loop is CSARDRAGQGPYEQYF. The CDR3 DNA is TGCAGTGCTAGAGATCGGGCGGGACAGGGACCCTACGAGCAGTACTTC.

This clonotype occurred once. The chain couples TRBV27 to TRBJ1-1; the D is unclear. The V end lost 6 bases, the J end lost 4 bases, and 15 bases lay between the germline ends. The CDR3 contains 14 residues. Germline V CDR1 and CDR2: MNHEY, SMNVEV (reference sequence). The CDR3, as DNA: TGTGCCAGCAGCTATGACGGAGGTAGCACTGAAGCTTTCTTT. This sequence encodes CASSYDGGSTEAFF.

The chain links TRBV20-1 to TRBJ2-1, with 9 bases identical to TRBD2. After removal of 4 bases from V and 6 bases from J, the junction contained 7 bases not matched to a gene. The CDR3 extends over 14 amino acids. Germline V gene lookup returns CDR1 DFQATT and CDR2 SNEGSKA (reference sequence). CDR3 coding DNA: TGCAGTGCTACTAACGGGACTAGCATCAATGAGCAGTTCTTC. Residues: CSATNGTSINEQFF.

The rearrangement joins TRBV30 to TRBJ2-1, with 8 nucleotides matching TRBD2. Losses at the gene ends were 7 bases for V and 2 bases for J; bases not matched to a gene: 7. CDR3 size: 14 residues. Germline V lookup: CDR1 GTSNPN, CDR2 SVGIG (reference sequence). CDR3 nucleotides: TGTGCCTACGTAAGCGGGGGCCCCTACAATGAGCAGTTCTTC. Protein: CAYVSGGPYNEQFF.

The chain links TRBV29-1 to TRBJ1-2; no definite D call. This CDR3 is 13 amino acids long. The V end was cut by 4 bases, the J end by 6 bases, with 15 bases between. Germline-derived CDR1 and CDR2 are SQVTM and ANQGSEA. For the CDR3, the DNA is TGCAGCGTTGTTGGGGTCAGAGTGGATGGCTACACCTTC. It codes for CSVVGVRVDGYTF. Drawing the rest from reference TRBV29-1 and TRBJ1-2, the complete variable domain is SAVISQKPSRDICQRGTSLTIQCQVDSQVTMMFWYRQQPGQSLTLIATANQGSEATYESGFVIDKFPISRPNLTFSTLTVSNMSPEDSSIYLCSVVGVRVDGYTFGSGTRLTVV.